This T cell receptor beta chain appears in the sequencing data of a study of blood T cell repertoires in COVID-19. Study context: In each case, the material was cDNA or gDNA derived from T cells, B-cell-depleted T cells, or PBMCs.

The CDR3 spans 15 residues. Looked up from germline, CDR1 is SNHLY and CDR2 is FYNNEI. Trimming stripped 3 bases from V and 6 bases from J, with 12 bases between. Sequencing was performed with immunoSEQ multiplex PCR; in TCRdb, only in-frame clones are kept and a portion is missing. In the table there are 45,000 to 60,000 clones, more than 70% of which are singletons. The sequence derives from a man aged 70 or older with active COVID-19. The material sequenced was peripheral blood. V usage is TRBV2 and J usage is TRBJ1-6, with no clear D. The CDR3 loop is CASSDARRTNSPLHF. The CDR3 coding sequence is TGTGCCAGCAGTGACGCAAGGAGGACTAATTCACCCCTCCACTTT.